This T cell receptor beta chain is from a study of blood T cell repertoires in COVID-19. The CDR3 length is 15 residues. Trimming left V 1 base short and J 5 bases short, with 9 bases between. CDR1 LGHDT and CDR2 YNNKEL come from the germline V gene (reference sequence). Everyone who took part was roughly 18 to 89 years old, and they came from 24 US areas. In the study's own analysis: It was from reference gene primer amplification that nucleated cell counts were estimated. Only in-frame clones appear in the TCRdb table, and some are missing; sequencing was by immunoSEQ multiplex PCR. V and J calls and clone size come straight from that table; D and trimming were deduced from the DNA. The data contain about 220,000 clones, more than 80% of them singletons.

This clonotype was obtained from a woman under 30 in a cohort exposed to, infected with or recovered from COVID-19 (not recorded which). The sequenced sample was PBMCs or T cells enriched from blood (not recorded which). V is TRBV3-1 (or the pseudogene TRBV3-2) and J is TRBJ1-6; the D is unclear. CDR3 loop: CASSQGAVNNSPLHF. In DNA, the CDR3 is TGTGCCAGCAGCCAAGGAGCCGTAAATAATTCACCCCTCCACTTT.